Listed below are T cell receptor beta chains from one sample, sequenced in a study of CD8+CD57+ T cells in acquired aplastic anemia. Via MiXCR, TCRdb re-called the reads, giving one row per CDR3 protein. The repertoire has about 54,000 distinct CDR3 sequences, around 50% of them found once; the top ten carry about 15%. The sample was sorted CD4+, CD8+, or CD8+CD57+ T cells (not recorded which) from PBMCs. These TCRs come from a human donor with aplastic anemia. Each CDR3 is given with its conserved first and last residue. D genes are given only for firm matches. Clone size is shown for a subset of rows, as once, few, many or a class of expanded clone.

>16|.|TRBJ2-7|TRBV4-1|.
CASSQDPLILAYEQYF
TGCGCCAGCAGCCAAGATCCACTGATATTAGCCTACGAGCAGTACTTC
>14|.|TRBJ2-7|TRBV10-2|.
CASSEATGYYEQYF
TGCGCCAGCAGTGAGGCAACAGGGTACTACGAGCAGTACTTC
>12|.|TRBJ1-2|TRBV7-2|many
CASSLVRAGYTF
TGTGCCAGCAGCTTAGTGAGGGCAGGATACACCTTC
>15|.|TRBJ2-7|TRBV11-2|.
CASSLDRRMSYEQYF
TGTGCCAGCAGCTTAGATCGACGCATGTCCTACGAGCAGTACTTC
>11|.|TRBJ2-3|TRBV3-1|many
CASSPGSTQYF
TGTGCCAGCAGCCCGGGGAGTACGCAGTATTTT
>12|TRBD1|TRBJ2-4|TRBV27|many
CASIGTGGIQYF
TGTGCCAGCATAGGGACAGGGGGCATTCAGTACTTC
>13|.|TRBJ1-2|TRBV7-9|few
CASSLKGNYGYTF
TGTGCCAGCAGTCTTAAAGGGAACTATGGCTACACCTTC
>12|.|TRBJ2-3|TRBV20-1|.
CSAHDSTDTQYF
TGCAGTGCGCACGACAGCACAGATACGCAGTATTTT
>14|.|TRBJ2-5|TRBV15|.
CATSEGGYQETQYF
TGTGCCACCAGCGAGGGGGGGTACCAAGAGACCCAGTACTTC
>13|.|TRBJ2-3|TRBV9|few
CASRDKGTDTQYF
TGTGCCAGCAGGGATAAAGGCACAGATACGCAGTATTTT
>17|TRBD1|TRBJ1-3|TRBV11-1|many
CASSLTGQGVTGNTIYF
TGTGCCAGCAGCTTAACCGGACAGGGGGTTACTGGAAACACCATATATTTT
>15|.|TRBJ1-2|TRBV15|.
CATSRDQNYNYGYTF
TGTGCCACCAGCAGAGATCAGAATTATAACTATGGCTACACCTTC
>14|TRBD1|TRBJ2-7|TRBV24-1|.
CASSTRQGSYEQYF
TGTGCCAGCAGTACCCGACAGGGGTCCTACGAGCAGTACTTC
>11|.|TRBJ1-1|TRBV9|many
CASSPRTEAFF
TGTGCCAGCAGCCCGAGAACTGAAGCTTTCTTT
>17|.|TRBJ2-6|TRBV12-3/TRBV12-4|many
CASSFWQGRAGANVLTF
TGTGCCAGCAGTTTTTGGCAGGGTAGGGCTGGGGCCAACGTCCTGACTTTC
>15|.|TRBJ2-1|TRBV6-6|many
CASSYLLGGYNEQFF
TGTGCCAGCAGTTACCTCCTCGGGGGATACAATGAGCAGTTCTTC
>15|.|TRBJ2-2|TRBV24-1|.
CATSAGPSVSGELFF
TGTGCCACCAGCGCGGGACCTTCGGTTTCCGGGGAGCTGTTTTTT
>16|TRBD2|TRBJ2-5|TRBV28|.
CASSLFGTSGGETQYF
TGTGCCAGCAGTTTATTTGGGACTAGCGGGGGTGAGACCCAGTACTTC
>15|.|TRBJ1-5|TRBV2|.
CASRGDRSWSQPQHF
TGTGCCAGCAGAGGAGACAGGTCGTGGAGTCAGCCCCAGCATTTT
>14|.|TRBJ2-3|TRBV24-1|.
CATSQGTPPDTQYF
TGTGCCACCAGTCAGGGAACCCCTCCAGATACGCAGTATTTT